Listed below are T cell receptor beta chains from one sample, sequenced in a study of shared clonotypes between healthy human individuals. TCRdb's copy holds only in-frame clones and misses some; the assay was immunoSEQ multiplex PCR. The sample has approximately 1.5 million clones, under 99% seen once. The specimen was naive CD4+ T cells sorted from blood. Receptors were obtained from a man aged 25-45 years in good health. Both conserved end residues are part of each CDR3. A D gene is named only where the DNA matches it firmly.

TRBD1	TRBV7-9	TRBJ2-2	CASSFGQGSDTGELFF	TGTGCCAGCAGCTTCGGACAGGGAAGCGACACCGGGGAGCTGTTTTTT
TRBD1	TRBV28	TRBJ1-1	CASYRGGRAAEAFF	TGTGCCAGCTACAGGGGGGGTAGAGCAGCTGAAGCTTTCTTT
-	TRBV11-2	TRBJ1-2	CASSLTDEGYGYTF	TGTGCCAGCAGCTTAACCGACGAAGGGTATGGCTACACCTTC
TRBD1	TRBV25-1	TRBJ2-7	CASSDGTGTYEQYF	TGTGCCAGCAGTGATGGGACAGGGACCTACGAGCAGTACTTC
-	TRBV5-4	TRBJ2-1	CASSQTPTGPHNEQFF	TGTGCCAGCAGCCAAACCCCGACAGGTCCCCACAATGAGCAGTTCTTC
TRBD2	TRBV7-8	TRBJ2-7	CAGSPPLAGMRDEQYF	TGTGCCGGCAGTCCACCCCTAGCGGGAATGCGTGACGAGCAGTACTTC
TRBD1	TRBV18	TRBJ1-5	CASSPLHFPTGENQPQHF	TGTGCCAGCTCACCACTCCATTTCCCAACAGGGGAAAATCAGCCCCAGCATTTT
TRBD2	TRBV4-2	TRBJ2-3	CASSQAIAGGSDTQYF	TGTGCCAGCAGCCAGGCTATAGCGGGAGGGTCAGATACGCAGTATTTT
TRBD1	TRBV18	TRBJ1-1	CASSPGTGGLRNTEAFF	TGTGCCAGCTCACCTGGGACAGGGGGTCTAAGAAACACTGAAGCTTTCTTT
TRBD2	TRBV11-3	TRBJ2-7	CASSLGLAGEGVTYEQYF	TGTGCCAGCAGCTTGGGACTAGCGGGAGAAGGAGTGACCTACGAGCAGTACTTC
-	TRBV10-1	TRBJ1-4	CASGDPNEKLFF	TGCGCCAGCGGCGACCCTAATGAAAAACTGTTTTTT
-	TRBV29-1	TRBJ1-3	CSVHARDGNTIYF	TGCAGCGTCCATGCCAGGGACGGAAACACCATATATTTT
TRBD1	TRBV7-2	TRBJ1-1	CASSVRTGGFTEAFF	TGTGCCAGCAGCGTAAGGACAGGGGGCTTCACTGAAGCTTTCTTT
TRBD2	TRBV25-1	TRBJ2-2	CASGPHPGGTHTGELFF	TGTGCCAGTGGGCCCCACCCGGGGGGGACACACACCGGGGAGCTGTTTTTT
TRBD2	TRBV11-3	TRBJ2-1	CASSLAGGFNNEQFF	TGTGCCAGCAGCTTAGCGGGAGGTTTTAACAATGAGCAGTTCTTC
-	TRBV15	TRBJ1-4	CATSRSGLEAGKLFF	TGTGCCACCAGCAGATCCGGACTCGAGGCTGGAAAACTGTTTTTT
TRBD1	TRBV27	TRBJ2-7	CASSRLGQGASLYEQYF	TGTGCCAGCAGTCGGTTAGGTCAGGGGGCGAGCCTCTACGAGCAGTACTTC
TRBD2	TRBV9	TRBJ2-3	CASSVAPPGAGVDTQYF	TGTGCCAGCAGCGTAGCCCCCCCCGGTGCGGGAGTAGATACGCAGTATTTT
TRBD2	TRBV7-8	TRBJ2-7	CASSLREGPYEQYF	TGTGCCAGCAGCTTAAGGGAGGGCCCTTACGAGCAGTACTTC
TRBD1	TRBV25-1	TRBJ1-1	CASGDRGRAEAFF	TGTGCCAGCGGGGACAGGGGCCGGGCTGAAGCTTTCTTT
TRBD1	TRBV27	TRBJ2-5	CASSLRDRGYPMTQYF	TGTGCCAGCAGTTTGAGGGACAGGGGATACCCAATGACCCAGTACTTC
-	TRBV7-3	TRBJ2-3	CASSPQSSFTDTQYF	TGTGCCAGCAGCCCCCAATCGTCCTTCACAGATACGCAGTATTTT
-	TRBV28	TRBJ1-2	CASSAPGSYYGYTF	TGTGCCAGCAGTGCCCCCGGTTCGTACTATGGCTACACCTTC